The source of this TCR beta chain is a study of beta chain features in type 1 diabetes. This clone has just a few counts. Expressed TCRB transcripts were sequenced because the entire RNA isolate underwent reverse transcription. This table comes from immunoSEQ multiplex PCR, and its TCRdb copy is limited to in-frame clones, with some not included. The sample yields approximately 340,000 clones, less than 15% seen once. Germline V CDR1 and CDR2: GTSNPN, SVGIG (reference sequence). The CDR3 spans 14 residues. V shed 7 bases and J 3 bases; nucleotides not matched to a gene: 4. Purity of each sorted population was above 98%.

Material for sequencing was naive CD4+ T cells from blood. The chain joins TRBV30 to TRBJ2-6, with 9 bases matching TRBD1. The TCR was taken from a woman between 18 and 29 years old in good health. The CDR3 bases are TGTGCCTTACAGGGGGCATTTGGGGCCAACGTCCTGACTTTC. This codes for CALQGAFGANVLTF. The entire variable domain, with the rest obtained from reference TRBV30 and TRBJ2-6, is as follows: SQTIHQWPATLVQPVGSPLSLECTVEGTSNPNLYWYRQAAGRGLQLLFYSVGIGQISSEVPQNLSASRPQDRQFILSSKKLLLSDSGFYLCALQGAFGANVLTFGAGSRLTVL.